This T cell receptor beta chain is from a study of response to subunit inactivated influenza vaccine. There are many counts of this clonotype. No antigen is known for it. The CDR3 loop spans 13 amino acids. V gave up 5 bases and J gave up 0 bases, with 7 bases separating them. Per germline, CDR1 SNHLY and CDR2 FYNNEI. One entry per CDR3 protein, called by TCRdb with MiXCR from the RT-PCR reads. The sample includes roughly 620,000 distinct CDR3 sequences, 11% of them seen just once. Notes on the study in general: Few additional T cells are recruited per seasonal influenza vaccination, authors suggested.

The sample was also linked to a second study, of T cells expressing NK-cell markers. Per that paper: The cDNA for TCR beta came from 5'RACE template switching with UMIs. Repertoire data for TCR beta were derived from sorted T cells (CD3+CD56+NKG2C+, CD3+CD56+NKG2C- and CD3+CD56-NKG2C+). Each of roughly six donors carried dominant NKG2C+ clonotypes accounting for roughly 1.0-7.0% of CD8+ T cells. These clonotypes, the leaders elsewhere, also led the CD3+CD56-NKG2C+ fraction in several donors.

Sequenced material: PBMCs from blood, taken on the day of vaccination. The V call is TRBV2, the J call TRBJ1-2, with D hard to call. The clonotype was recovered from a man aged 50-59 years who received an inactivated influenza vaccine. CDR3 protein: CASSSSANYGYTF. The CDR3 DNA reads TGTGCCAGCAGTTCCAGTGCTAACTATGGCTACACCTTC.